Listed below are T cell receptor beta chains from one sample, sequenced in a study of blood T cell repertoires in COVID-19. The table came from immunoSEQ multiplex PCR; TCRdb's copy has only in-frame clones and leaves some out. The profile shows fewer than 350,000 clones, around 88% of them singletons. Sequenced: peripheral blood. These receptors were obtained from a woman aged 25 to 45 who had recovered from COVID-19. The CDR3 runs from the conserved cysteine through the conserved F or W. Each record gives: D gene, clone size, J gene, CDR3 length, V gene, CDR3 DNA, CDR3 protein. The D gene is left open where the match is weak. Rows may omit the clone size; those that give it use once, few, many or a size class.

>TRBD2|once|TRBJ2-3|19|TRBV9
TGTGCCAGCAGCGTCCCCGCTACGACTAGCAGCTTCACCACAGATACGCAGTATTTT
CASSVPATTSSFTTDTQYF
>TRBD1|NA|TRBJ2-7|16|TRBV5-1
TGCGCCAGCAGCCTATCCTCCGGGACAGGGGGATACGAGCAGTACTTC
CASSLSSGTGGYEQYF
>NA|NA|TRBJ1-6|14|TRBV12-5
TGTGCTAGTGCCACCTGGGAGGGGAATTCACCCCTCCACTTT
CASATWEGNSPLHF
>TRBD1|NA|TRBJ1-2|13|TRBV29-1
TGCAGCGTTGACAGGGGGACTTGGAATGGCTACACCTTC
CSVDRGTWNGYTF
>NA|once|TRBJ2-2|16|TRBV12-5
TGTGCTAGTGGGAGCCCCGTCGGGGGGCGCGCCGGGGAGCTGTTTTTT
CASGSPVGGRAGELFF
>TRBD2|once|TRBJ2-3|13|TRBV12-3/TRBV12-4
TGTGCCAGCAGTCCGACTAGCCCAGATACGCAGTATTTT
CASSPTSPDTQYF
>TRBD2|NA|TRBJ2-1|15|TRBV3-1/TRBV3-2
TGTGCCAGCAGCCAAGCGACTAGCCCTTACAATGAGCAGTTCTTC
CASSQATSPYNEQFF
>TRBD1|NA|TRBJ2-2|15|TRBV11-3
TGTGCCAGCAGCGTCGGACAGGGTATTGCCGGGGAGCTGTTTTTT
CASSVGQGIAGELFF
>NA|NA|TRBJ1-2|17|TRBV27
TGTGCCAGCAGTTTCGAGTTCGATTTGGGGGGTACCTATGGCTACACCTTC
CASSFEFDLGGTYGYTF
>NA|NA|TRBJ1-2|15|TRBV28
TGTGCCAGCAGTTTAAGACAGGTCGATGTTTATGGCTACACCTTC
CASSLRQVDVYGYTF
>TRBD2|NA|TRBJ2-3|15|TRBV19
TGTGCCAGTAGTTTACTAGCGGGGGCCGCAGATACGCAGTATTTT
CASSLLAGAADTQYF
>TRBD1|NA|TRBJ2-7|16|TRBV6-5
TGTGCCAGCAGTTACGGTACTTGGACAGGGTCCTACGAGCAGTACTTC
CASSYGTWTGSYEQYF
>TRBD2|NA|TRBJ2-3|16|TRBV3-1/TRBV3-2
TGTGCCAGCAGCCAAGACCAGCGGGGTAGCACAGATACGCAGTATTTT
CASSQDQRGSTDTQYF
>TRBD2|NA|TRBJ2-1|15|TRBV11-3
TGTGCCAGCAGCTCTTTCCGGGAGGAGAACAATGAGCAGTTCTTC
CASSSFREENNEQFF
>NA|few|TRBJ1-3|16|TRBV5-1
TGCGCCAGCAGCCACGGGTCAGCGAACTCTGGAAACACCATATATTTT
CASSHGSANSGNTIYF
>TRBD1|NA|TRBJ2-7|13|TRBV19
TGTGCCAGTAGTCACAGGGGGCGCGGGGAGCAGTACTTC
CASSHRGRGEQYF
>NA|NA|TRBJ2-3|15|TRBV28
TGTGCCAGCAGTTTATTAGCCTCAAGCACAGATACGCAGTATTTT
CASSLLASSTDTQYF
>NA|NA|TRBJ1-2|13|TRBV19
TGTGCCAGTAGCAATCCAGGATTATATGGCTACACCTTC
CASSNPGLYGYTF
>NA|once|TRBJ2-7|12|TRBV5-1
TGCGCCAGCAGCCCGTGGGGGGACGAGCAGTACTTC
CASSPWGDEQYF
>NA|NA|TRBJ2-7|17|TRBV5-1
TGCGCCAGCAGCTTGGTGGGCCTCCGGGACAACTCCTACGAGCAGTACTTC
CASSLVGLRDNSYEQYF
>TRBD2|NA|TRBJ2-2|14|TRBV19
TGTGCCAGTAGTATCGGACTAGGCCCCGGGGAGCTGTTTTTT
CASSIGLGPGELFF
>TRBD1|NA|TRBJ1-2|14|TRBV6-5
TGTGCCAGCAGCCGAGACAGGGACGACTATGGCTACACCTTC
CASSRDRDDYGYTF
>NA|NA|TRBJ2-5|16|TRBV9
TGTGCCAGCAGCGTATCCTTCGGGGCGGGAAAAGAGACCCAGTACTTC
CASSVSFGAGKETQYF
>TRBD2|NA|TRBJ2-7|15|TRBV5-4
TGTGCCAGCAGCCGAGGAGGGGCGGGAGCCTACGAGCAGTACTTC
CASSRGGAGAYEQYF
>NA|NA|TRBJ1-5|13|TRBV2
TGTGCCAGCAGTGTTTATAGCAATCAGCCCCAGCATTTT
CASSVYSNQPQHF
>NA|few|TRBJ2-1|16|TRBV6-4
TGTGCCAGCAGTGCTGTCCCGGGAGACTCTCTTCAGGAGCAGTTCTTC
CASSAVPGDSLQEQFF
>NA|NA|TRBJ1-3|13|TRBV11-1
TGTGCCAGCAGCGCGGAGGGGGGAAACACCATATATTTT
CASSAEGGNTIYF
>TRBD1|NA|TRBJ1-2|14|TRBV27
TGTGCCAGTTATCCTACCGGGACAGGGGACGGCTACACCTTC
CASYPTGTGDGYTF
>TRBD2|NA|TRBJ2-5|15|TRBV6-2/TRBV6-3
TGTGCCAGCAGCCGTCAGCGGGGGTACCAAGAGACCCAGTACTTC
CASSRQRGYQETQYF
>NA|NA|TRBJ2-5|13|TRBV18
TGTGCCAGCTCACCTCAGGCCCAAGAGACCCAGTACTTC
CASSPQAQETQYF
>TRBD1|NA|TRBJ2-7|13|TRBV15
TGTGCCACAAGACAGGGGCCCTCCTACGAGCAGTACTTC
CATRQGPSYEQYF
>NA|NA|TRBJ1-3|16|TRBV5-4
TGTGCCAGCAGCCGTAAACTTCAGGGGAGTGGAAACACCATATATTTT
CASSRKLQGSGNTIYF
>NA|NA|TRBJ1-4|15|TRBV5-6
TGTGCCAGCAGCCTGGAGTTGACAGGCAATGAAAAACTGTTTTTT
CASSLELTGNEKLFF
>NA|few|TRBJ1-2|14|TRBV3-1/TRBV3-2
TGTGCCAGCAGCCACCTACAGGAGTCCTATGGCTACACCTTC
CASSHLQESYGYTF
>NA|NA|TRBJ1-2|16|TRBV6-6
TGTGCCAGCAGTTACCCGAAATCTGGAGGAGGAGGCGGCTACACCTTC
CASSYPKSGGGGGYTF
>NA|NA|TRBJ2-7|15|TRBV11-2
TGTGCCAGCAGCTTATTGACAGTGTCCGCCTACGAGCAGTACTTC
CASSLLTVSAYEQYF
>TRBD2|NA|TRBJ2-6|18|TRBV9
TGTGCCAGCAGCGTAGCTAGCGGGAGGGCCTCTGGGGCCAACGTCCTGACTTTC
CASSVASGRASGANVLTF
>TRBD1|NA|TRBJ2-5|16|TRBV28
TGTGCCAGCAGTCCACTGGACAGGGCCGCGGAAGAGACCCAGTACTTC
CASSPLDRAAEETQYF
>TRBD1|NA|TRBJ1-1|15|TRBV5-5
TGTGCCAGCAGCTTCTCACAGGGGGGGCGCACTGAAGCTTTCTTT
CASSFSQGGRTEAFF
>TRBD1|NA|TRBJ1-5|15|TRBV27
TGTGCCAGCAGTTCGCGACAGGGAGTTTCGGAGCCCCAGCATTTT
CASSSRQGVSEPQHF